Listed below are T cell receptor beta chains from one sample, sequenced in a study of cytomegalovirus exposure and HLA in healthy donors. Generated by immunoSEQ multiplex PCR, the TCRdb table keeps only in-frame clones and is missing some. The sample comprises some 150,000 clones, about three fifths of which are singletons, and approximately 7% rests with the top ten. Sequencing was performed on PBMCs. These receptors all stem from a woman aged 55-75 years in good health and CMV-seropositive. The CDR3 runs from the conserved cysteine through the conserved F or W. D genes are given only for firm matches. A clone size is listed for some rows: how often the clone was seen (once, few, many), or a class if it is expanded.

V	size	J	length	D	DNA	CDR3
TRBV25-1	few	TRBJ2-7	12	-	TGTGCCAGCTCTGAATACTGGAGCGAGCAGTACTTC	CASSEYWSEQYF
TRBV28	-	TRBJ1-5	16	-	TGTGCCAGCAGTTTATCTGGGGGCTGGAGCAATCAGCCCCAGCATTTT	CASSLSGGWSNQPQHF
TRBV29-1	-	TRBJ2-3	14	-	TGCAGCGTTGACGGGTGGGTAAGCACAGATACGCAGTATTTT	CSVDGWVSTDTQYF
TRBV18	-	TRBJ2-2	14	TRBD2	TGTGCCAGCTCACCGCTAGCGGGAGACGGGGAGCTGTTTTTT	CASSPLAGDGELFF
TRBV4-3	once	TRBJ2-1	12	TRBD2	TGCGCCAGCAGCGACCGGGGGGATGAGCAGTTCTTC	CASSDRGDEQFF
TRBV28	-	TRBJ2-2	15	-	TGTGCCAGCAGCCGAGACAGTAGCGGATCCGGGGAGCTGTTTTTT	CASSRDSSGSGELFF
TRBV29-1	few	TRBJ2-2	14	TRBD2	TGCAGCGTTGCAAGCGGGATGGGTACCGGGGAGCTGTTTTTT	CSVASGMGTGELFF
TRBV30	-	TRBJ1-1	13	-	TGTGCCTGGGGATGGGCGGGGAACACTGAAGCTTTCTTT	CAWGWAGNTEAFF
TRBV18	-	TRBJ1-5	15	-	TGTGCCAGCTCACCAGACAGGAATAAGAATCAGCCCCAGCATTTT	CASSPDRNKNQPQHF
TRBV7-7	-	TRBJ2-7	15	TRBD1	TGTGCCAGCAGCCCCTGGACAGGGGGCTGGAACGAGCAGTACTTC	CASSPWTGGWNEQYF
TRBV6-1	few	TRBJ1-1	13	TRBD1	TGTGCCAGCAGTGAGAGGGGGACAGCTGAAGCTTTCTTT	CASSERGTAEAFF
TRBV28	-	TRBJ2-3	14	TRBD2	TGTGCCAGCAGACTCCCGGGGGGTACAGATACGCAGTATTTT	CASRLPGGTDTQYF
TRBV7-9	-	TRBJ1-2	13	-	TGTGCCAGCAGCTCCAGGGTTTCCTATGGCTACACCTTC	CASSSRVSYGYTF
TRBV9	-	TRBJ2-2	18	TRBD2	TGTGCCAGCAGCGTAAGCGGCGGGAGGGCCCCTAGCGAGGGGGAGCTGTTTTTT	CASSVSGGRAPSEGELFF
TRBV13	few	TRBJ1-3	16	TRBD1	TGTGCCAGCAGCCCCGGACAGGGAGGAGGTGGAAACACCATATATTTT	CASSPGQGGGGNTIYF
TRBV6-6	few	TRBJ1-4	15	-	TGTGCCAGCAGTCAAAGGGACTGGACTAATGAAAAACTGTTTTTT	CASSQRDWTNEKLFF
TRBV7-9	once	TRBJ1-1	14	-	TGTGCCAGCAGCACCCGACTGAGCGGCACTGAAGCTTTCTTT	CASSTRLSGTEAFF
TRBV9	-	TRBJ2-1	13	-	TGTGCCAGTTCCGGCGGGTTTTACAATGAGCAGTTCTTC	CASSGGFYNEQFF
TRBV7-2	-	TRBJ2-5	17	TRBD2	TGTGCCAGCAGCCCGACCGAGCGGGGGTTATACCAAGAGACCCAGTACTTC	CASSPTERGLYQETQYF
TRBV13	-	TRBJ1-1	15	TRBD1	TGTGCCAGCAGCACTCCTAGGACAGGGGACACTGAAGCTTTCTTT	CASSTPRTGDTEAFF
TRBV30	-	TRBJ1-5	16	TRBD1	TGTGCCTGGAGTTTCCGTGGACAGGGTATCAATCAGCCCCAGCATTTT	CAWSFRGQGINQPQHF
TRBV7-2	-	TRBJ2-3	15	TRBD2	TGTGCCAGCAGCCCAGCCGGGACTACCTGGGATACGCAGTATTTT	CASSPAGTTWDTQYF
TRBV5-8	-	TRBJ2-3	15	-	TGTGCCAGCAGCTTCACTAGCTATAGCACAGATACGCAGTATTTT	CASSFTSYSTDTQYF